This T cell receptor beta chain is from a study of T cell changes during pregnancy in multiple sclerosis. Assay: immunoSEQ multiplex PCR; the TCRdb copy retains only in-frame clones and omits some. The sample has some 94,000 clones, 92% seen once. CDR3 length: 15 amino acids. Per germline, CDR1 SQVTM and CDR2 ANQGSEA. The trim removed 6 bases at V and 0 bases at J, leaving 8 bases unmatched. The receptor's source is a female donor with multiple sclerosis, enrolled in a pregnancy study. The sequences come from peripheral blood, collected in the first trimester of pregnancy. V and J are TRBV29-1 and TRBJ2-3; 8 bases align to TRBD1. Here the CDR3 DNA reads TGCAGCGTCGAGCGGACAGGGACGAGCACAGATACGCAGTATTTT. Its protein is CSVERTGTSTDTQYF.